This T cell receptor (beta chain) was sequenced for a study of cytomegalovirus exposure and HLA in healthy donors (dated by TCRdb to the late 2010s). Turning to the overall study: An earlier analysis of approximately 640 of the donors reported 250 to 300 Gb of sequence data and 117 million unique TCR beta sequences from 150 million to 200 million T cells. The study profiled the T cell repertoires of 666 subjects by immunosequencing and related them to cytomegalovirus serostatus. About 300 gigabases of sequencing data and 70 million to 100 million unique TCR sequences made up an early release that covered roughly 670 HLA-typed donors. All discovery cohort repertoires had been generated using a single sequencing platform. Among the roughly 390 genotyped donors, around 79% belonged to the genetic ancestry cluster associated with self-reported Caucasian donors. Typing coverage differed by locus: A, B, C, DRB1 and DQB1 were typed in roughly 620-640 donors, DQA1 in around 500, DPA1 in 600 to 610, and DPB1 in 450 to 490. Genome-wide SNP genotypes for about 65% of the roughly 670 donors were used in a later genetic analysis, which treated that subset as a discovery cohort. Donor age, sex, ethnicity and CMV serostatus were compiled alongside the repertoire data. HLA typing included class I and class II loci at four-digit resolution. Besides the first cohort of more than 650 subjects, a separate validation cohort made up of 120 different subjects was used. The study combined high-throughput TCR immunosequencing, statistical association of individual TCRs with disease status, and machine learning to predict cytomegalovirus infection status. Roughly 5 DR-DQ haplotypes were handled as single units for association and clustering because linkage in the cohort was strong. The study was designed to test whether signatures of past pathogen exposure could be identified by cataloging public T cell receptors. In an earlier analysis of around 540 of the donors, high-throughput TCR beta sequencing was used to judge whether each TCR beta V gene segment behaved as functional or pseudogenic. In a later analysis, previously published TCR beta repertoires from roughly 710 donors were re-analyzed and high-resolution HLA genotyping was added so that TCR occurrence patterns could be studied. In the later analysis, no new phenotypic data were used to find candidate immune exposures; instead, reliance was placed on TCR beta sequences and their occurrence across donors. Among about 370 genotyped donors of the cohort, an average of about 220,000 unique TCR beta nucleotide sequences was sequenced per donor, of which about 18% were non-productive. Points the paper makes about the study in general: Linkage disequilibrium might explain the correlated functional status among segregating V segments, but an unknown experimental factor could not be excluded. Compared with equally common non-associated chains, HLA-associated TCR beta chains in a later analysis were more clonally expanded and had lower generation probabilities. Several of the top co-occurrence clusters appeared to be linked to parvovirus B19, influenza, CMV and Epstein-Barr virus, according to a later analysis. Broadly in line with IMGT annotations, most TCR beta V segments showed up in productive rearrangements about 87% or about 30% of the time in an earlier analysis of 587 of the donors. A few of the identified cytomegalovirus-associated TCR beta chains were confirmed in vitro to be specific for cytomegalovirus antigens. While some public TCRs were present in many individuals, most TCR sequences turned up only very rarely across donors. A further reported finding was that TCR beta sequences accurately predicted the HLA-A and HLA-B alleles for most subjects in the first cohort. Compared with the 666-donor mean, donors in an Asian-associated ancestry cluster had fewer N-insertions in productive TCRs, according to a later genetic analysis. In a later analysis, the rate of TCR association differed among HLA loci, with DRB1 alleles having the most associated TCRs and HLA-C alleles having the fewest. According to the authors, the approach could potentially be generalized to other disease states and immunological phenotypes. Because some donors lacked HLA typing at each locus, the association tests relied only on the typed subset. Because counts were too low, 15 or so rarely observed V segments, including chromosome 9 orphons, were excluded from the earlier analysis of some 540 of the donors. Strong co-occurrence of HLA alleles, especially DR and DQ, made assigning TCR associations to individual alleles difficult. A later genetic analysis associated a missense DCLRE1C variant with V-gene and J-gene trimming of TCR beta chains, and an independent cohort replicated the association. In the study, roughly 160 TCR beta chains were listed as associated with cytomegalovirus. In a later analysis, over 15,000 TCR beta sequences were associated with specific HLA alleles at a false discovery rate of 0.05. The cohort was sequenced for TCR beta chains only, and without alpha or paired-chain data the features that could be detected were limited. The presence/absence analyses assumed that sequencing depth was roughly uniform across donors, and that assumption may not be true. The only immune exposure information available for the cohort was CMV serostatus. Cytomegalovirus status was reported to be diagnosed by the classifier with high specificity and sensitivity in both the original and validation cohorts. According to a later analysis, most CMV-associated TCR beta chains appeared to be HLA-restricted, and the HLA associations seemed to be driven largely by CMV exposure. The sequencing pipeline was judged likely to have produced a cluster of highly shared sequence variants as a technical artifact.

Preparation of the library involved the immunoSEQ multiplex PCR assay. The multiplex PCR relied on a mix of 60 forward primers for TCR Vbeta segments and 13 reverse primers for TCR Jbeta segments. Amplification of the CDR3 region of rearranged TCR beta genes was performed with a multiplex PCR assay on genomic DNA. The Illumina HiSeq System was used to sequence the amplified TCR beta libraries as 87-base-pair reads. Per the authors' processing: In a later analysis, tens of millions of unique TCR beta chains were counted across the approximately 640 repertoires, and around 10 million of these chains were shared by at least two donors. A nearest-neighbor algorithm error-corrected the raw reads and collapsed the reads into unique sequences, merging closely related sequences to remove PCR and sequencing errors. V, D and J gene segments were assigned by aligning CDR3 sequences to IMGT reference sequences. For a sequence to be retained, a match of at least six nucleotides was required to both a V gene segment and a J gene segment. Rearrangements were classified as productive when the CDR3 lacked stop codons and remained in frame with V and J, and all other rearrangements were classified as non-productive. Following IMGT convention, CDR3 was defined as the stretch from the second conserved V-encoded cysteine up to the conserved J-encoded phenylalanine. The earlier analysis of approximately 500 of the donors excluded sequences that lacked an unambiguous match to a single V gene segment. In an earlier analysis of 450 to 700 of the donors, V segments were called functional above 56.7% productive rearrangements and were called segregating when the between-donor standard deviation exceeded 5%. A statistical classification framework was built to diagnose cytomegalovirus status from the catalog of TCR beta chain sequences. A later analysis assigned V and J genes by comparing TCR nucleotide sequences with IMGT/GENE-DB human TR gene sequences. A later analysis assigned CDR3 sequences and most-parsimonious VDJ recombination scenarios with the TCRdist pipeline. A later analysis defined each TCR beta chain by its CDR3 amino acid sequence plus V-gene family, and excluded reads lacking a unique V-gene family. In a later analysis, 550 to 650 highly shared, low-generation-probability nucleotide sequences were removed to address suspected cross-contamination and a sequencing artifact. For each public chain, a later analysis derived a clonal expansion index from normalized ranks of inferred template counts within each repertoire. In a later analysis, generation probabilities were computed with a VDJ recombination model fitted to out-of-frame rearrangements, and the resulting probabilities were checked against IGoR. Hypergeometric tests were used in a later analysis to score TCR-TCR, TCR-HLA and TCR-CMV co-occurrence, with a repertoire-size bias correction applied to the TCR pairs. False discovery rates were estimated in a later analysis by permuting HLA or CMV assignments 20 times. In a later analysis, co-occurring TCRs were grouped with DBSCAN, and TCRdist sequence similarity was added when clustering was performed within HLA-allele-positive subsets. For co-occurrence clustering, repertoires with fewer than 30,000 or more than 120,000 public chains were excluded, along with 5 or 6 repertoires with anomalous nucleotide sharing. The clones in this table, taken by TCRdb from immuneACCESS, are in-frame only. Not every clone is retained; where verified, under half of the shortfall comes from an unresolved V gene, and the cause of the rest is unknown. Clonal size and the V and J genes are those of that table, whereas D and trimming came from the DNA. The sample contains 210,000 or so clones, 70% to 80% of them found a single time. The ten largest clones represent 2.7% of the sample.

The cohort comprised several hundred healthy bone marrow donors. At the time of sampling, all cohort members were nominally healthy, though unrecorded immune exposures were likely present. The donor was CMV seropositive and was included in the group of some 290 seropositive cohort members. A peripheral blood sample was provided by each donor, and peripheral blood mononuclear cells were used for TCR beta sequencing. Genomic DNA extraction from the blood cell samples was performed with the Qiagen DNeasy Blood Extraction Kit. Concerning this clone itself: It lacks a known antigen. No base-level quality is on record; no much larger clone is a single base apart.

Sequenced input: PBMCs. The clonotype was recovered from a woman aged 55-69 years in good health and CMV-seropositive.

The nucleotide sequence reads as follows: TGTGCCAGCAGCGTAGGTCCTAGCGGTGCCTCCTACGAGCAGTACTTC. The translation is CASSVGPSGASYEQYF. The V gene is TRBV9 and the J gene is TRBJ2-5; 7 central bases correspond to TRBD2. The assigned J gene may be wrong: the sequence end matches TRBJ2-7 better. The CDR3 goes from the cysteine to the phenylalanine over 16 residues. CDR3 DNA only is kept here, 48 bases in frame from base 1. Per the germline V gene, SGDLS is the CDR1 and YYNGEE is the CDR2.